The clone carrying this T cell receptor (beta chain) was seen a handful of times. This sample was included in a study of blood T cell repertoires in COVID-19. Per the germline V gene, CDR1 is SGHVS and CDR2 is FQNEAQ. V lost 0 bases and J lost 2; bases outside the gene matches: 3. The CDR3 is made up of 15 amino acids. Produced via immunoSEQ multiplex PCR; TCRdb's table is partial and in-frame only. The sample consists of roughly 52,000 clones, roughly 90% of them appearing once. The specimen was peripheral blood. The clonotype originates from a human donor in a cohort sampled during active COVID-19. V and J are TRBV7-8 and TRBJ2-7; 8 nucleotides line up with TRBD1. The CDR3 DNA sequence: TGTGCCAGCAGCTTAGCTTCGACAGGGGCCTACGAGCAGTACTTC. Translation gives CASSLASTGAYEQYF.